This entry features one T cell receptor (beta chain) sequence. Profiled with immunoSEQ multiplex PCR; TCRdb holds only in-frame clones, not every one. This table holds 60,000 to 75,000 clones, around nine tenths found once. This specimen comes from a study of blood T cell repertoires in COVID-19. Across the study: Some COVID-19 samples were acute and others convalescent; all came from the United States, Italy and Spain. The cDNA or gDNA used as material had been derived from T cells, B-cell-depleted T cells, or PBMCs.

This CDR3 contains 18 residues. CDR1 is MGHRA, CDR2 YSYEKL, per germline. V gave up 2 bases and J gave up 0 bases; unmatched junction bases: 7. The V call is TRBV4-1, the J call TRBJ2-1, with 10 bases matching TRBD1. Sequenced input: peripheral blood. This TCR was recovered from a woman in her fifties or sixties with acute or convalescent COVID-19. In DNA form, the CDR3 reads TGCGCCAGCAGCCAACCGACAGGGGGCTTCTTCTCCTACAATGAGCAGTTCTTC. It translates to CASSQPTGGFFSYNEQFF.